Reported below is one T cell receptor (beta chain). This sample is part of a study of blood T cell repertoires in COVID-19. At the level of the study: Acute and convalescent COVID-19 specimens originated in the United States, Italy and Spain. PBMCs, B-cell-depleted T cells, or T cells provided the cDNA or gDNA that made up the material.

The authors' processing: Reference gene primer amplification gave nucleated cell count estimates. Only in-frame clones appear in the TCRdb table, and some are missing; sequencing was by immunoSEQ multiplex PCR. D and trimming come from the DNA, and the V and J calls and clone size come from that table. The table lists nearly 250,000 clones, more than 75% of them singletons, with 1.5% to 2% in the top ten. Sequencing input: peripheral blood. The clonotype comes from a woman between 55 and 75 years old who had recovered from COVID-19.

CDR3 nucleotides: TGTGCCAGCAGCTCAAACCCCGGAGGCGGCACCTACGAGCAGTACTTC. The encoded protein is CASSSNPGGGTYEQYF. This chain uses TRBV5-8 with TRBJ2-7, with D possibly being TRBD2 (5 bases). Trimming pared 3 bases from V and 2 bases from J, leaving 18 bases between. This CDR3 is 16 amino acids long. Germline V gene lookup returns CDR1 SGHTS and CDR2 YDEGEE.